The 21 T cell receptor beta chains listed next were all sequenced from one sample in a study of blood T cells in healthy people across ages. The second PCR ran roughly 7 to 12 cycles with a sample-barcoded 5' primer and J-beta primers. TCRdb called the 5' RACE reads again in MiXCR, with one record for every CDR3 protein. This table has about 930,000 distinct CDR3 sequences, 25% to 35% appearing once. These data were likewise used in another study, on T cells of mothers and their children.

The sequenced material came from blood. The receptors stem from a woman in her thirties or forties in good health.

This clonotype has a count of ten or more. V and J are TRBV18 and TRBJ2-1, with D perhaps TRBD2 (5 bases). Between the trimmed V and J ends, which lost 1 base and 8 bases, there was a span of 21 bases. CDR1 is KGHSH, CDR2 LQKENI, per germline. The CDR3 runs 17 residues. For the CDR3, the DNA is TGTGCCAGCTCACCACGGACTCGAACTCAAGCGAAGGATGAGCAGTTCTTC. It encodes CASSPRTRTQAKDEQFF.

The gene calls are TRBV5-4 and TRBJ2-1, with TRBD2 matching over 8 bases. CDR1 and CDR2 (germline): SGHNT, YYREEE (reference sequence). The CDR3 is 17 residues long. V trimming: 2 bases; J trimming: 0 bases; junction bases outside the gene matches: 7. The CDR3 bases are TGTGCCAGCAGCTTTTCGGCGGGGGGCCTCTCCTACAATGAGCAGTTCTTC. This sequence encodes CASSFSAGGLSYNEQFF.

This clonotype came up many times. V usage is TRBV10-3 and J usage is TRBJ1-1; 9 bases match TRBD1. The germline CDR1 and CDR2 sequences are ENHRY and SYGVKD. The CDR3 is 13 amino acids. With V trimmed by 10 bases and J by 1 base, 4 bases remained unmatched. As DNA, the CDR3 is TGTGCCACAAGGACAGGGGCGAACACTGAAGCTTTCTTT. Translated, it gives CATRTGANTEAFF.

This clonotype turned up a few times. The chain has TRBV7-9 and TRBJ2-7, with D possibly being TRBD2 (7 bases). The tail of the sequence fits TRBJ2-5 better, so the J call may be wrong. This CDR3 comprises 15 residues. The germline V gene has CDR1 SEHNR and CDR2 FQNEAQ (reference sequence). The CDR3 sequence is CASSPDGGRLETQYF. CDR3 coding DNA: TGTGCCAGCAGCCCAGACGGGGGGCGACTTGAGACCCAGTACTTC.

V and J are TRBV20-1 and TRBJ2-2; tentative D call: TRBD2 (6 bases). Trimming left V 5 bases short and J 6 bases short, with 16 bases between. The CDR3 extends over 14 amino acids. Germline CDR1 DFQATT, CDR2 SNEGSKA (reference sequence). In nucleotides, the CDR3 is TGCAGTGCTTTCCGGACTATCAACCCCGGGGAGCTGTTTTTT. This sequence encodes CSAFRTINPGELFF.

This clonotype was seen more than once but under ten times. V and J are TRBV7-9 and TRBJ1-2; D is ambiguous. Trimming left V 8 bases short and J 5 bases short, with 18 bases between. CDR1 and CDR2 (germline): SEHNR, FQNEAQ (reference sequence). CDR3 size: 14 residues. The CDR3 is CASGSERREYGYTF. Here the CDR3 DNA reads TGTGCCAGCGGCTCCGAGCGGAGGGAGTATGGCTACACCTTC. The whole variable domain, remainder taken from reference TRBV7-9 and TRBJ1-2, is DTGVSQNPRHKITKRGQNVTFRCDPISEHNRLYWYRQTLGQGPEFLTYFQNEAQLEKSRLLSDRFSAERPKGSFSTLEIQRTEQGDSAMYLCASGSERREYGYTFGSGTRLTVV.

The gene calls are TRBV29-1 and TRBJ1-1, with no clear D. This CDR3 comprises 12 residues. Trimming shortened V by 6 bases and J by 4 bases, and 12 bases separated the two germline ends. Per the germline V gene, CDR1 is SQVTM and CDR2 is ANQGSEA. This CDR3 is CSVYRVVTEAFF. The CDR3 DNA sequence: TGCAGCGTCTACCGGGTTGTCACTGAAGCTTTCTTT.

This clonotype has a handful of counts. The chain couples TRBV4-3 to TRBJ2-2; 8 bases fit TRBD2. The trim removed 0 bases at V and 4 bases at J, leaving 10 bases unmatched. This CDR3 is built from 18 residues. Germline CDR1 LGHNA, CDR2 YSLEER. CDR3: CASSQDLGLAIGTGELFF. CDR3 DNA: TGCGCCAGCAGCCAAGATCTCGGACTAGCTATCGGCACCGGGGAGCTGTTTTTT.

The genes are TRBV9 and TRBJ1-1, with 8 bases lining up with TRBD1. V lost 4 bases, J lost 1 base, and 12 bases stayed unmatched. Germline V lookup: CDR1 SGDLS, CDR2 YYNGEE. The length of the CDR3 is 17 residues. This CDR3 reads CASSPRDRGFGNTEAFF. DNA for the CDR3: TGTGCCAGCAGCCCCCGCGACAGGGGATTTGGGAACACTGAAGCTTTCTTT.

J is TRBJ2-1 and V is TRBV7-8; D may be TRBD2 (5 bases). CDR3 length: 13 residues. Per the germline V gene, CDR1 is SGHVS and CDR2 is FQNEAQ. V lost 5 bases and J 10 bases, leaving 15 bases between the germline ends. CDR3 in amino acids: CASSHQRRYEQFF. The DNA for the CDR3 is TGTGCCAGCAGCCACCAGAGGAGGTACGAGCAGTTCTTC.

V gene TRBV15 combines with J gene TRBJ2-1; perhaps D is TRBD1 or TRBD2 (6 bases each). The CDR3 covers 19 residues. Germline V gene lookup returns CDR1 LNHNV and CDR2 YYDKDF (reference sequence). With 5 bases removed from V and 2 bases from J, the gap between germline ends came to 25 bases. CDR3 sequence: CATSSSGGGLRAPYNEQFF. CDR3 bases: TGTGCCACCAGCTCCTCTGGAGGGGGGCTGAGGGCGCCCTACAATGAGCAGTTCTTC.

This chain links TRBV3-1 with TRBJ2-1; tentatively, D is TRBD2 (6 bases). The CDR3 is 15 amino acids. The V gene lost 1 base and the J gene lost 6 bases, with 13 bases spanning the gap. Germline values: CDR1 LGHDT, CDR2 YNNKEL (reference sequence). CDR3 residues: CASSQGAGTFNEQFF. CDR3 DNA sequence: TGTGCCAGCAGCCAAGGTGCCGGGACTTTCAATGAGCAGTTCTTC.

V usage is TRBV12-5 and J usage is TRBJ1-2; D may be TRBD1 (6 bases). Per the germline V gene, CDR1 is LGHNT and CDR2 is FRNRAP. V was shortened by 0 bases and J by 4 bases, with 15 bases between the two germline ends. This CDR3 contains 16 residues. The CDR3 sequence is CASGLVPGAYLYGYTF. DNA for the CDR3: TGTGCTAGTGGTTTGGTACCAGGGGCCTACCTCTATGGCTACACCTTC.

This clonotype turned up a few times. The V and J genes are TRBV5-1 and TRBJ2-3; 9 nucleotides align to TRBD2. Germline trimming cut 2 bases from V and 5 bases from J; bases unmatched to any gene: 3. This CDR3 has 14 amino acids. The germline V gene has CDR1 SGHRS and CDR2 YFSETQ. The chain's CDR3 is CASSLPTSGDTQYF. The CDR3 DNA follows: TGCGCCAGCAGCTTACCGACTAGCGGAGATACGCAGTATTTT.

This clonotype was detected ten times or more. The chain links TRBV4-3 to TRBJ2-2, with TRBD2 matching 12 bases. This CDR3 is built from 18 residues. Germline V lookup: CDR1 LGHNA, CDR2 YSLEER. V shed 0 bases and J 3 bases; nucleotides not matched to a gene: 5. The CDR3 DNA sequence: TGCGCCAGCAGCCAAGAGGGTGGACTAGCGGGGTACACCGGGGAGCTGTTTTTT. This encodes CASSQEGGLAGYTGELFF.

The rearrangement joins TRBV5-1 to TRBJ1-2, with TRBD1 matching over 9 bases. CDR3 size: 15 residues. V dropped 4 bases and J dropped 4; count of bases not matched to a gene: 8. CDR1 and CDR2 from the germline V gene are SGHRS and YFSETQ. CDR3 nucleotide sequence: TGCGCCAGCAGCGTAGGACAGGGGTTTGTCTATGGCTACACCTTC. Translated: CASSVGQGFVYGYTF. The full variable domain, in which reference TRBV5-1 and TRBJ1-2 provide the parts outside the CDR3, is KAGVTQTPRYLIKTRGQQVTLSCSPISGHRSVSWYQQTPGQGLQFLFEYFSETQRNKGNFPGRFSGRQFSNSRSEMNVSTLELGDSALYLCASSVGQGFVYGYTFGSGTRLTVV.

The genes are TRBV2 and TRBJ1-5; 9 bases line up with TRBD1. This CDR3 region has 15 residues. Germline loops: CDR1 SNHLY, CDR2 FYNNEI. Trimming removed 6 bases from V and 2 bases from J; junction bases left unmatched: 5. CDR3 nucleotides: TGTGCCAGCAGGGAAACAGGGGGCCGCAATCAGCCCCAGCATTTT. Encoded protein: CASRETGGRNQPQHF.

This rearrangement joins TRBV4-3 to TRBJ2-4; perhaps TRBD2 as D (7 bases). The DNA end favors TRBJ2-7, so the J call may be wrong. Per the germline V gene, CDR1 is LGHNA and CDR2 is YSLEER. This CDR3 spans 15 amino acids. Here the CDR3 reads CASSQFPGGAYEQYF. The CDR3 bases are TGCGCCAGCAGCCAATTTCCGGGGGGCGCCTACGAGCAGTACTTC.

The chain links TRBV6-1 to TRBJ2-3, with D perhaps TRBD2 (5 bases). Trimming stripped 8 bases from V and 2 bases from J, with 20 bases between. The CDR3 consists of 16 residues. Germline-derived CDR1 and CDR2 are MNHNS and SASEGT. CDR3 DNA sequence: TGTGCCAGCTGCTGGAGGTCTGGGTCAGACACAGATACGCAGTATTTT. Translated, it gives CASCWRSGSDTDTQYF.

About this clonotype itself: This may stem from a read error, because a much larger clone lies one nucleotide away. The V call is TRBV6-1, the J call TRBJ2-4; TRBD1 might be the D (5 bases). CDR1 is MNHNS and CDR2 is SASEGT in the germline V gene. CDR3 size: 13 residues. CDR3 DNA: TGTGCCGGCAGTGCACAGACAGATAGCATTCAGTACTTC. Amino acid sequence: CAGSAQTDSIQYF.

This clonotype was observed a handful of times. The chain recombines TRBV5-6 with TRBJ2-7; maybe TRBD2 (5 bases). V was trimmed by 2 bases and J by 2 bases, leaving 20 bases between them. The CDR3 contains 17 residues. CDR1 and CDR2 (germline): SGHDT, YYEEEE. The CDR3 DNA reads TGTGCCAGCAGCTTTACTGTAGGCAGAGGGTCTACCTACGAGCAGTACTTC. Translation gives CASSFTVGRGSTYEQYF.